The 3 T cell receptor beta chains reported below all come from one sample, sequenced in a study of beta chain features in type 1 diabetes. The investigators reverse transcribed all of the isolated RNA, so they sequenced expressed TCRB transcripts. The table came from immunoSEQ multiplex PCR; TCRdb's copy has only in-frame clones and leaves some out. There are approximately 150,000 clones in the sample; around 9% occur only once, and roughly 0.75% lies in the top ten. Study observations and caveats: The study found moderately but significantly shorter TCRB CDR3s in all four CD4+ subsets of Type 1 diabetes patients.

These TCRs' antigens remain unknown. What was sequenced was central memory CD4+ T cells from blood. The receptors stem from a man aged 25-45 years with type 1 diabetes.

The CDR3 coding sequence is TGCGCCAGCAGCTCAACAGGGAACCAAGAGACCCAGTACTTC. This gives the protein CASSSTGNQETQYF. The gene calls are TRBV5-1 and TRBJ2-5; a weak D match, TRBD1 (6 bases). Between the trimmed V and J ends, which lost 3 bases and 0 bases, there was a span of 9 bases. Germline V gene data show CDR1 as SGHRS and CDR2 as YFSETQ. There are 14 residues in the CDR3.

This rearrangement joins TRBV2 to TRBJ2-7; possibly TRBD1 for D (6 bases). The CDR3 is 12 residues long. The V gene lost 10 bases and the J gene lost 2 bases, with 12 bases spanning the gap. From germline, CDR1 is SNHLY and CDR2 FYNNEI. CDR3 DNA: TGTGCCATATCAGGGGTAGCCTACGAGCAGTACTTC. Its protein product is CAISGVAYEQYF.

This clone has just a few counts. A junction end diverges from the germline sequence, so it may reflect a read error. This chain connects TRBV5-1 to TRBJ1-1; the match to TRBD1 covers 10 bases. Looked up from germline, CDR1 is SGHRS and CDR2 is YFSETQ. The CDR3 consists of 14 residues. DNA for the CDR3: TGCGCCAGCAGCTTGGGGACAGGGGGGAACACTGGCCGATTT. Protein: CASSLGTGGNTGRF. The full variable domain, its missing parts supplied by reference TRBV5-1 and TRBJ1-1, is KAGVTQTPRYLIKTRGQQVTLSCSPISGHRSVSWYQQTPGQGLQFLFEYFSETQRNKGNFPGRFSGRQFSNSRSEMNVSTLELGDSALYLCASSLGTGGNTGRFGQGTRLTVV.